The present entry profiles one TCR beta chain with its context. These data come from a study of blood T cell repertoires in COVID-19. Across the study: Acute and convalescent COVID-19 samples came from the United States, Italy and Spain. T cells, B-cell-depleted T cells, or PBMCs supplied cDNA or gDNA.

TCRdb keeps only in-frame clones here, not all; method: immunoSEQ multiplex PCR. The profile shows 100,000 to 150,000 clones, 60% to 80% of them singletons. The V segment lost 1 base and the J segment 7 bases; nucleotides outside the gene matches: 3. The CDR3 sequence is 14 residues long. Germline V gene data show CDR1 as LNHDA and CDR2 as SQIVND (reference sequence). The sequenced sample was peripheral blood. This clonotype was obtained from a man aged 60 to 75 with acute or convalescent COVID-19. The chain employs TRBV19 and TRBJ2-1, with 8 bases identical to TRBD2. This CDR3 reads CASSIGGGRNEQFF. The CDR3 bases are TGTGCCAGTAGTATAGGCGGGGGGCGTAATGAGCAGTTCTTC.